This is a list of T cell receptor beta chains from one sample in a study of OX40 agonist ivuxolimab in advanced cancers. Here immunoSEQ multiplex PCR was the method, and the copy in TCRdb shows in-frame clones only, minus some. The sample yields some 70,000 clones, 84% seen once. Here the sequenced sample was CD4+ or CD8+ T cells sorted from blood, taken in a trial of the OX40 agonist ivuxolimab. Every receptor here comes from an adult with an advanced solid tumor such as melanoma, head and neck, liver or kidney cancer. Each CDR3 is given with its conserved first and last residue. Fields, in order: J gene, clone size, D gene, V gene, CDR3 DNA, CDR3 protein. A D gene is named only where the DNA matches it firmly. A clone size is listed for some rows: how often the clone was seen (once, few, many), or a class if it is expanded.

TRBJ2-7	few	-	TRBV11-2	TGTGCCAGCAGCCGGGGGACGGGACCCTACGAGCAGTACTTC	CASSRGTGPYEQYF
TRBJ2-5	few	TRBD2	TRBV5-1	TGCGCCAGCACCCTCTCCCCGGGGGGGCGATCCGGGACCCAGTACTTC	CASTLSPGGRSGTQYF
TRBJ1-6	-	-	TRBV15	TGTGCCACCAGAAACAGGGATTGGGGTTCACCCCTCCACTTT	CATRNRDWGSPLHF
TRBJ1-1	-	-	TRBV27	TGTGCCAGCAGTATGATGACAGGGAACACTGAAGCTTTCTTT	CASSMMTGNTEAFF
TRBJ1-3	few	-	TRBV7-8	TGTGCCAGCAGCTTAGGCGGGGGTAGCTCTGGAAACACCATATATTTT	CASSLGGGSSGNTIYF
TRBJ2-7	once	TRBD1	TRBV5-1	TGCGCCAGCAGCCCCGGACAGGTTGGCTACGAGCAGTACTTC	CASSPGQVGYEQYF
TRBJ1-3	-	-	TRBV5-1	TGCGCCAGCAGCTTGACAGTCTCTGGAAACACCATATATTTT	CASSLTVSGNTIYF
TRBJ1-5	-	TRBD1	TRBV6-4	TGTGCCAGCAGTGAGACAGGGGGCAGTCAGCCCCAGCATTTT	CASSETGGSQPQHF
TRBJ1-1	-	-	TRBV27	TGTGCCAGCAGGGAGACAGGCCTGAACACTGAAGCTTTCTTT	CASRETGLNTEAFF
TRBJ2-2	-	TRBD1	TRBV5-6	TGTGCCAGCAGCACCGGACAGGGGGCGCACACCGGGGAGCTGTTTTTT	CASSTGQGAHTGELFF
TRBJ1-2	-	-	TRBV18	TGTGCCAGCTCACCAGAAACCCGGGGGGATGGCTACACCTTC	CASSPETRGDGYTF
TRBJ2-5	-	TRBD1	TRBV28	TGTGCCAGCAGTTTGCCCGGGACAGGGCAAGAGACCCAGTACTTC	CASSLPGTGQETQYF
TRBJ2-7	-	TRBD1	TRBV29-1	TGCAGCGTTGAAGAAGATGGCAGGGGGCAGAAGCAGTACTTC	CSVEEDGRGQKQYF
TRBJ2-5	-	-	TRBV2	TGTGCCAGCAGTCCTGACAGTTGGAAGACCCAGTACTTC	CASSPDSWKTQYF
TRBJ2-7	-	-	TRBV6-1	TGTGCCAGCAGAGTCCTCGGACAAATTGGCGAGCAGTACTTC	CASRVLGQIGEQYF
TRBJ2-7	few	-	TRBV4-1	TGCGCCAGCAGCCAAGATCAAGCAAGAAGCTCCTACGAGCAGTACTTC	CASSQDQARSSYEQYF
TRBJ1-1	-	-	TRBV23-1	TGCGCCAGCAGTCAAACTTCGCCTAAATCTGACAGGATAAACACTGAAGCTTTCTTT	CASSQTSPKSDRINTEAFF
TRBJ2-5	-	-	TRBV2	TGTGCCAGCACTACCGACGGTGTGGGGCAAGAGACCCAGTACTTC	CASTTDGVGQETQYF
TRBJ1-3	-	-	TRBV19	TGTGCCAGTAGTATAAGACAGAGCTCTGGAAACACCATATATTTT	CASSIRQSSGNTIYF
TRBJ1-5	-	-	TRBV10-3	TGTGCCATCAGTCCGACCGGTAGCAATCAGCCCCAGCATTTT	CAISPTGSNQPQHF
TRBJ2-3	-	TRBD2	TRBV27	TGTGCCAGCAGTACTAGCGGGAGTATAACGCAGTATTTT	CASSTSGSITQYF
TRBJ2-2	-	-	TRBV9	TGTGCCAGCAGCGTAGGAGGGGTAACCGGGGAGCTGTTTTTT	CASSVGGVTGELFF
TRBJ1-2	-	-	TRBV6-5	TGTGCCAGCAGCCCAGGGTCTGGCTACACCTTC	CASSPGSGYTF
TRBJ1-2	-	TRBD1	TRBV4-2	TGTGCCAGCAGCCAGGTCAAGTCGACAGGGGCAGGGATCTATGGCTACACCTTC	CASSQVKSTGAGIYGYTF
TRBJ1-5	-	-	TRBV2	TGTGCCAGCAGTGAGCGGCAGGGCAATCAGCCCCAGCATTTT	CASSERQGNQPQHF
TRBJ1-2	-	-	TRBV29-1	TGCAGCGTTGAAGCAGGGAACTATGGCTACACCTTC	CSVEAGNYGYTF
TRBJ1-5	-	-	TRBV6-4	TGTGCCAGTTCCCGACAGGCCCCGAGGACCCAGCATTTT	CASSRQAPRTQHF
TRBJ2-1	few	TRBD1	TRBV5-4	TGTGCCAGCAGCTCCGGGACAGGGGTAGCCTACAATGAGCAGTTCTTC	CASSSGTGVAYNEQFF
TRBJ2-3	-	-	TRBV5-1	TGCGCCAGCAGCTTGGGGGCTCTTGGTGGGGCCACAGATACGCAGTATTTT	CASSLGALGGATDTQYF
TRBJ1-3	-	-	TRBV7-9	TGTGCCAGCACCTTCGCGAGATTCGGAAACACCATATATTTT	CASTFARFGNTIYF
TRBJ1-1	-	-	TRBV6-5	TGTGCCAGCAGTTACTCGATAGGGGCCGGTGGGGCTGAAGCTTTCTTT	CASSYSIGAGGAEAFF
TRBJ1-5	-	-	TRBV15	TGTGCCACCAGCAGAGATGGGAGGGCAGAGCGCAATCAGCCCCAGCATTTT	CATSRDGRAERNQPQHF
TRBJ2-1	-	-	TRBV29-1	TGCAGCGTTGAAAAATACGGGACACTCATTTACAATGAGCAGTTCTTC	CSVEKYGTLIYNEQFF
TRBJ2-7	-	-	TRBV28	TGTGCCAGCAGTTACAGGGTCGAGCAGTACTTC	CASSYRVEQYF
TRBJ2-7	-	TRBD2	TRBV6-5	TGTGCCAGCAGACCCGGACTAGCGGGTGGATACGAGCAGTACTTC	CASRPGLAGGYEQYF
TRBJ1-2	once	TRBD1	TRBV2	TGTGCCAGCAGTGAGACTACTTGGACAGGGAGTTTACACACCTTC	CASSETTWTGSLHTF
TRBJ1-4	-	TRBD1	TRBV5-8	TGTGCCAGCAGCTTAATCAACTCGGACAGGGGGAATGAAAAACTGTTTTTT	CASSLINSDRGNEKLFF
TRBJ1-5	-	TRBD1	TRBV6-5	TGTGCCAGCAGTCCTGACAGGGGTAGCAATCAGCCCCAGCATTTT	CASSPDRGSNQPQHF
TRBJ1-5	-	TRBD1	TRBV19	TGTGCCAGTAGTACCCAGGGGGTCCAGCCCCAGCATTTT	CASSTQGVQPQHF
TRBJ1-4	-	-	TRBV18	TGTGCCAGCTCACCACAGGGTTCTACTAATGAAAAACTGTTTTTT	CASSPQGSTNEKLFF
TRBJ1-2	-	-	TRBV6-1	TGTGCCACCACCGGACCGACTTATGGCTACACCTTC	CATTGPTYGYTF
TRBJ2-1	-	TRBD2	TRBV29-1	TGCAGCGTCAGACTAGCGGGATCGGGGCAGTTCTTC	CSVRLAGSGQFF
TRBJ2-1	-	TRBD1	TRBV4-1	TGCGCCAGCAGCCACGAGGGACAGGGGGGATACAATGAGCAGTTCTTC	CASSHEGQGGYNEQFF
TRBJ1-5	few	-	TRBV6-1	TGTGCCAGCAGTAGGGACACTAGCGGACCCCAGCATTTT	CASSRDTSGPQHF
TRBJ2-1	-	-	TRBV21-1	TGTGCCAGCAGTAACTCAGGGCCACTAGGGATGCATGAGCAGTTCTTC	CASSNSGPLGMHEQFF
TRBJ1-5	-	-	TRBV10-3	TGTGCCAGTAAAAGGGGGGAAGGGCAGCCCCAGCATTTT	CASKRGEGQPQHF
TRBJ2-7	-	-	TRBV15	TGTGCCACCAGCAGAGATCATGGAGGAAACGAGCAGTACTTC	CATSRDHGGNEQYF
TRBJ2-3	-	TRBD1	TRBV18	TGCTCCGGGACAGGGGACACAGATACGCAGTATTTT	CSGTGDTDTQYF
TRBJ2-7	-	-	TRBV19	TGTGCCAGTAGTATCGAACAGGGCCCCTACGAGCAGTACTTC	CASSIEQGPYEQYF